These 16 T cell receptor beta chains originate from one sample sequenced in a study of siplizumab effects on memory and regulatory T cells. Produced via immunoSEQ multiplex PCR; TCRdb's table is partial and in-frame only. The sample records about 110,000 clones, just under 95% being singletons. What was sequenced was CD4+ T cells sorted from blood. All receptors come from a human donor in good health.

The V call is TRBV7-8, the J call TRBJ2-2; D possibly corresponds to TRBD1 (5 bases). In germline, CDR1 is SGHVS, CDR2 FQNEAQ. V lost 4 bases and J lost 0, with 12 bases in between. The CDR3 runs to 16 residues. CDR3 protein: CASSSRQPSNTGELFF. Written as DNA, the CDR3 is TGTGCCAGCAGCTCCAGACAGCCCTCGAACACCGGGGAGCTGTTTTTT.

The chain carries TRBV29-1 and TRBJ1-1; no reliable D call. CDR3 size: 13 residues. The V and J ends lost 1 base and 0 bases respectively, with 6 bases between them. Germline V gene lookup returns CDR1 SQVTM and CDR2 ANQGSEA. The CDR3: CSVEGNMNTEAFF. DNA of the CDR3: TGCAGCGTTGAAGGGAACATGAACACTGAAGCTTTCTTT.

The chain combines TRBV11-2 with TRBJ2-3, with 10 bases lining up with TRBD2. The CDR3 contains 16 residues. V dropped 5 bases and J dropped 4; count of bases not matched to a gene: 9. The germline V gene has CDR1 SGHAT and CDR2 FQNNGV. CDR3 sequence reads: CASSAKAGGLSDTQYF. CDR3 nucleotides: TGTGCCAGCAGCGCCAAAGCGGGGGGGCTGTCAGATACGCAGTATTTT.

In DNA form, the CDR3 reads TGTGCCAGCAGCCCACACAAAATGAGGACAGGGGAGACTGAAGCTTTCTTT. Its translation is CASSPHKMRTGETEAFF. The chain employs TRBV7-9 and TRBJ1-1; TRBD1 agrees at 9 bases. J gave up 5 bases and V 5 bases, and 15 bases lay outside the gene matches. CDR3 length equals 17 residues. The germline gives CDR1 SEHNR, CDR2 FQNEAQ (reference sequence).

The chain employs TRBV18 and TRBJ2-7, with TRBD1 matching over 10 bases. CDR3 length: 18 amino acids. J was trimmed by 3 bases and V by 3 bases; bases with no gene match: 14. The germline V gene has CDR1 KGHSH and CDR2 LQKENI. The DNA for the CDR3 is TGTGCCAGCTCACCCGTACCGGGACAGGGGACGTTATTCTACGAGCAGTACTTC. Its translation is CASSPVPGQGTLFYEQYF.

This chain connects TRBV19 to TRBJ2-7, with D perhaps matching TRBD1 (6 bases). This CDR3 is built from 15 residues. Between the trimmed V and J ends, which lost 7 bases and 7 bases, there was a span of 23 bases. Germline values: CDR1 LNHDA, CDR2 SQIVND (reference sequence). The CDR3 sequence: CASNPLNLDSHEQYF. Written as DNA, the CDR3 is TGTGCCAGTAATCCACTAAACCTGGACAGCCATGAGCAGTACTTC. The full variable domain, with the rest looked up from reference TRBV19 and TRBJ2-7, is DGGITQSPKYLFRKEGQNVTLSCEQNLNHDAMYWYRQDPGQGLRLIYYSQIVNDFQKGDIAEGYSVSREKKESFPLTVTSAQKNPTAFYLCASNPLNLDSHEQYFGPGTRLTVT.

The chain uses TRBV19 and TRBJ1-1; D might be TRBD1 (5 bases). This CDR3 is 14 amino acids long. V was pared by 8 bases and J by 10 bases, with 23 bases between. From germline, CDR1 is LNHDA and CDR2 SQIVND (reference sequence). The CDR3 protein is CASGDGTIPTRAFF. In nucleotides, the CDR3 is TGTGCCAGTGGCGACGGGACTATCCCGACCCGAGCTTTCTTT.

This sequence joins TRBV10-3 and TRBJ1-4; D is perhaps TRBD1 (5 bases). The CDR3 spans 15 residues. Germline V gene lookup returns CDR1 ENHRY and CDR2 SYGVKD. V was shortened by 7 bases and J by 5 bases, with 17 bases between the two germline ends. CDR3 amino acids: CAIKNGAGSNEKLFF. For the CDR3, the DNA is TGTGCCATCAAAAACGGCGCAGGGTCAAATGAAAAACTGTTTTTT.

The gene calls are TRBV27 and TRBJ1-1; no clear D gene. This CDR3 contains 14 residues. The V gene's germline CDR1 is MNHEY and CDR2 SMNVEV (reference sequence). Trimming left V 6 bases short and J 1 base short, with 12 bases between. The DNA for the CDR3 is TGTGCCAGCAGAATAGAGGGTCCGAACACTGAAGCTTTCTTT. Its protein product is CASRIEGPNTEAFF.

This clone was seen a handful of times. The chain has TRBV5-4 and TRBJ1-2; no definite D call. This CDR3 has 13 amino acids. Deletions cut 0 bases from V and 4 bases from J, with 7 bases between. Germline V CDR1 and CDR2: SGHNT, YYREEE (reference sequence). This CDR3 is CASSLADSYGYTF. The CDR3 DNA follows: TGTGCCAGCAGCTTGGCGGACTCCTATGGCTACACCTTC. The full variable domain, in which reference TRBV5-4 and TRBJ1-2 provide the parts outside the CDR3, is ETGVTQSPTHLIKTRGQQVTLRCSSQSGHNTVSWYQQALGQGPQFIFQYYREEENGRGNFPPRFSGLQFPNYSSELNVNALELDDSALYLCASSLADSYGYTFGSGTRLTVV.

The rearrangement joins TRBV25-1 to TRBJ2-4; 7 nucleotides match TRBD1. The CDR3 length is 15 residues. The germline V gene has CDR1 MGHDK and CDR2 SYGVNS. The junction had 3 bases not matched to a gene; V was cut back by 3 bases and J by 1 base. CDR3 in DNA: TGTGCCAGCAGTGAGACACAGGGGGCCAAAAACATTCAGTACTTC. It encodes CASSETQGAKNIQYF. The full variable domain, its missing parts supplied by reference TRBV25-1 and TRBJ2-4, is EADIYQTPRYLVIGTGKKITLECSQTMGHDKMYWYQQDPGMELHLIHYSYGVNSTEKGDLSSESTVSRIRTEHFPLTLESARPSHTSQYLCASSETQGAKNIQYFGAGTRLSVL.

This chain joins TRBV5-1 and TRBJ1-1, with 8 bases lining up with TRBD1. CDR1 is SGHRS, CDR2 YFSETQ, per germline. This CDR3 region has 16 residues. V lost 4 bases, J lost 4 bases, and 12 bases stayed unmatched. CDR3 nucleotide sequence: TGCGCCAGCAGCCAGGGACAGGTTAACGCGGGCACTGAAGCTTTCTTT. Its translation: CASSQGQVNAGTEAFF.

The chain combines TRBV5-1 with TRBJ2-1, with D possibly matching TRBD2 (6 bases). The CDR3 loop spans 15 amino acids. Per germline, CDR1 SGHRS and CDR2 YFSETQ. Trimming cost V 9 bases and J 0 bases, with 16 bases left between them. The CDR3 nucleotides are TGCGCCACCGGGACTGGCCCCAGCTCCTACAATGAGCAGTTCTTC. Translation gives CATGTGPSSYNEQFF.

The chain links TRBV6-4 to TRBJ2-1, with 9 bases matching TRBD2. CDR1 is MRHNA and CDR2 is SNTAGT in the germline V gene. V was clipped by 3 bases and J by 7 bases; unmatched bases: 10. The CDR3 has 16 residues. In nucleotides, the CDR3 is TGTGCCAGCAGTGATAGAAGGCTAGCGGGAACTAATGAGCAGTTCTTC. It specifies CASSDRRLAGTNEQFF.

The genes are TRBV10-3 and TRBJ2-2; possible D gene TRBD2, 5 bases. Trimming took off 1 base at V and 1 base at J, with 7 bases between the two ends. Germline CDR1 and CDR2: ENHRY and SYGVKD. The CDR3 runs to 15 residues. The CDR3 region has the DNA TGTGCCATCAGTGAGTTTGAGGGGAACACCGGGGAGCTGTTTTTT. Its protein product is CAISEFEGNTGELFF.

The CDR3: CASRVGTSGTGGELFF. In nucleotides, the CDR3 is TGCGCCAGCCGAGTGGGGACTAGCGGAACTGGCGGGGAGCTGTTTTTT. V usage is TRBV5-1 and J usage is TRBJ2-2, with 11 bases fitting TRBD2. Germline trimming cut 7 bases from V and 7 bases from J; bases unmatched to any gene: 12. Germline V gene data show CDR1 as SGHRS and CDR2 as YFSETQ. The CDR3 extends over 16 amino acids.